Shown below are 24 T cell receptor beta chains from a single sample sequenced in a study of T cells of healthy individuals. One entry per CDR3 protein, called by TCRdb with MiXCR from the 5' RACE reads. This sample yields 45,000 to 60,000 distinct CDR3 sequences, of which roughly 14% are seen a single time; about 16% belongs to the top ten. These receptors originate from a human donor in good health.

The chain uses TRBV20-1 and TRBJ2-3; D call uncertain. This CDR3 has 15 amino acids. CDR1 and CDR2 (germline): DFQATT, SNEGSKA (reference sequence). The V and J ends lost 6 bases and 1 base respectively, with 17 bases between them. The CDR3 sequence is CSAPGGILGTDTQYF. CDR3 bases: TGCAGTGCACCTGGCGGAATCTTGGGCACAGATACGCAGTATTTT.

In its sample, this clonotype was seen many times. The CDR3 reads CASSLQGVAGYTF. CDR3 bases: TGTGCCAGCAGCCTACAGGGGGTGGCTGGCTACACCTTC. This rearrangement joins TRBV7-2 to TRBJ1-2; 8 bases are shared with TRBD1. Looked up from germline, CDR1 is SGHTA and CDR2 is FQGNSA. The V gene end was trimmed by 5 bases and the J gene end by 7 bases; junction bases not matched to a gene: 6. CDR3 length equals 13 residues.

Ten or more counts support this clonotype. This chain links TRBV19 with TRBJ1-5; TRBD1 matches at 8 bases. The junction had 5 bases not matched to a gene; V was cut back by 7 bases and J by 0 bases. Germline lookup yields CDR1 LNHDA and CDR2 SQIVND (reference sequence). This CDR3 is built from 15 residues. Here the CDR3 reads CASNLQGASNQPQHF. CDR3 bases: TGTGCCAGTAATTTGCAGGGGGCTAGCAATCAGCCCCAGCATTTT.

This clonotype was recorded many times. The J gene is TRBJ1-4, the V gene TRBV3-1; D possibly corresponds to TRBD1 (5 bases). The ends were cut back, 1 base at V and 2 bases at J, with 8 bases in the middle. The CDR3 is 15 residues long. In germline, CDR1 is LGHDT, CDR2 YNNKEL (reference sequence). CDR3 DNA: TGTGCCAGCAGCCAAGGGCAGGGCACTAATGAAAAACTGTTTTTT. This gives the protein CASSQGQGTNEKLFF. The variable domain in full, completed from reference TRBV3-1 and TRBJ1-4, reads DTAVSQTPKYLVTQMGNDKSIKCEQNLGHDTMYWYKQDSKKFLKIMFSYNNKELIINETVPNRFSPKSPDKAHLNLHINSLELGDSAVYFCASSQGQGTNEKLFFGSGTQLSVL.

The chain couples TRBV10-3 to TRBJ2-3, with 8 bases matching TRBD2. J was trimmed by 0 bases and V by 4 bases; bases with no gene match: 3. The CDR3 sequence is 15 residues long. CDR1 is ENHRY and CDR2 is SYGVKD in the germline V gene. The CDR3 protein is CAISAGGDSTDTQYF. CDR3 bases: TGTGCCATCAGTGCCGGGGGGGATAGCACAGATACGCAGTATTTT.

The CDR3 spells CSATRPGLVNPEQFF. In nucleotides, the CDR3 is TGCAGTGCTACCCGACCGGGACTAGTAAATCCTGAGCAGTTCTTC. The V call is TRBV20-1, the J call TRBJ2-1; 8 bases are a match to TRBD2. V was pared by 4 bases and J by 9 bases, with 14 bases of the junction left unmatched. Germline values: CDR1 DFQATT, CDR2 SNEGSKA (reference sequence). The CDR3 contains 15 residues.

V usage is TRBV9 and J usage is TRBJ2-5, with D perhaps TRBD1 (5 bases). The CDR3 spans 15 residues. Trimming stripped 5 bases from V and 5 bases from J, with 19 bases between. CDR1 and CDR2 from the germline V gene are SGDLS and YYNGEE. The chain's CDR3 is CASSGHRYLGETQYF. The CDR3 bases are TGTGCCAGCAGTGGACATCGGTACTTGGGGGAGACCCAGTACTTC.

This clonotype occurred a few times. CDR3 DNA sequence: TGCAGTGCTAGAAGTGCCGGGACTGAGAACTATGGCTACACCTTC. This translates into CSARSAGTENYGYTF. The chain couples TRBV20-1 to TRBJ1-2, with a tentative D call TRBD1 (5 bases). The CDR3 loop spans 15 amino acids. Trimming took off 2 bases at V and 2 bases at J, with 15 bases between the two ends. Germline V lookup: CDR1 DFQATT, CDR2 SNEGSKA (reference sequence).

This clonotype has ten or more counts. The chain uses TRBV30 and TRBJ2-1; D may be TRBD2 (5 bases). The CDR3 is made up of 13 amino acids. Germline V gene lookup returns CDR1 GTSNPN and CDR2 SVGIG (reference sequence). V was trimmed by 3 bases and J by 7 bases, leaving 13 bases between them. The CDR3 DNA follows: TGTGCCTGGAGACTAGTGTCAGGAAATGAGCAGTTCTTC. Amino acid sequence: CAWRLVSGNEQFF. The full variable domain, rest sourced from reference TRBV30 and TRBJ2-1, is SQTIHQWPATLVQPVGSPLSLECTVEGTSNPNLYWYRQAAGRGLQLLFYSVGIGQISSEVPQNLSASRPQDRQFILSSKKLLLSDSGFYLCAWRLVSGNEQFFGPGTRLTVL.

This clonotype has a handful of counts. This chain joins TRBV9 and TRBJ1-4, with D possibly matching TRBD1 (5 bases). V lost 3 bases and J 7 bases, leaving 16 bases between the germline ends. This CDR3 is built from 15 residues. Germline CDR1 reads SGDLS; CDR2 reads YYNGEE. CDR3 in amino acids: CASSAGGGSGEKLFF. CDR3 nucleotides: TGTGCCAGCAGCGCCGGCGGGGGTTCGGGTGAAAAACTGTTTTTT.

The V call is TRBV20-1, the J call TRBJ2-2, with unresolved D. The CDR3 consists of 16 residues. V lost 0 bases and J lost 6, with 17 bases in between. Per the germline V gene, CDR1 is DFQATT and CDR2 is SNEGSKA (reference sequence). The CDR3 nucleotides read TGCAGTGCTAGAGATAGGAGAGCGCCCTGGGCCGGGGAGCTGTTTTTT. As protein: CSARDRRAPWAGELFF.

This clonotype occurred a few times. The chain employs TRBV20-1 and TRBJ2-3; TRBD1 is a possible D gene (6 bases). V was shortened by 2 bases and J by 1 base, with 10 bases between the two germline ends. Germline V gene data show CDR1 as DFQATT and CDR2 as SNEGSKA (reference sequence). The CDR3 is 14 amino acids. The CDR3 loop is CSARTGWGTDTQYF. CDR3 in DNA: TGCAGTGCTAGAACAGGGTGGGGCACAGATACGCAGTATTTT.

The chain joins TRBV20-1 to TRBJ1-1; no clear D gene. Germline V lookup: CDR1 DFQATT, CDR2 SNEGSKA (reference sequence). CDR3 size: 13 residues. Trimming left V 5 bases short and J 4 bases short, with 14 bases between. The CDR3 DNA is TGCAGTGCTTCCAAAGTCGAGTTCACTGAAGCTTTCTTT. It translates to CSASKVEFTEAFF.

This clonotype appeared a few times. This chain joins TRBV7-6 and TRBJ2-1; D might be TRBD1 or TRBD2, each matching 5 bases. The ends were cut back, 1 base at V and 10 bases at J, with 17 bases in the middle. The CDR3 totals 15 residues. Germline CDR1 is SGHVS and CDR2 is FNYEAQ. This CDR3 reads CASSLEVRPEGEQFF. The CDR3 coding sequence is TGTGCCAGCAGCTTAGAAGTAAGGCCCGAGGGGGAGCAGTTCTTC.

This rearrangement joins TRBV24-1 to TRBJ1-1; D remains ambiguous. The CDR3 spans 12 residues. V lost 5 bases to trimming and J lost 9 bases, with 12 bases between them. Germline V gives CDR1 KGHDR, CDR2 SFDVKD. The CDR3 region has the DNA TGTGCCACCAGTGCTCAGGTTGTTAAAGCTTTCTTT. Translating gives CATSAQVVKAFF.

This clonotype was seen ten or more times. The rearrangement joins TRBV12-3 or TRBV12-4 to TRBJ2-3; TRBD2 agrees at 7 bases. V shed 4 bases, J shed 3 bases, and the junction held 7 bases outside the gene matches. CDR3 size: 15 residues. The CDR3 region has the DNA TGTGCCAGCAGTTCCTTCACCGGGAGGACAGATACGCAGTATTTT. Its protein product is CASSSFTGRTDTQYF.

This clonotype was seen more than once but under ten times. The V call is TRBV7-2, the J call TRBJ1-3, with 8 bases that match TRBD1. With 4 bases clipped from V and 4 bases from J, the junction kept 6 bases outside the gene matches. Germline V lookup: CDR1 SGHTA, CDR2 FQGNSA. CDR3 size: 15 residues. CDR3 residues: CASSSTGDAGNTIYF. The CDR3 nucleotides are TGTGCCAGCAGCTCGACAGGGGATGCCGGAAACACCATATATTTT.

This clonotype occurred many times. The chain carries TRBV13 and TRBJ1-5, with D unresolved. V lost 0 bases and J 8 bases, leaving 14 bases between the germline ends. CDR1 PRHDT and CDR2 FYEKMQ come from the germline V gene (reference sequence). The CDR3 contains 15 residues. The CDR3 coding sequence is TGTGCCAGCAGCTTAGGCCAAGCTCCGGGGAAGCCCCAGCATTTT. Protein: CASSLGQAPGKPQHF.

The rearrangement uses TRBV12-3 or TRBV12-4 and TRBJ1-3; the D gene is possibly TRBD1 (6 bases). The CDR3 covers 19 residues. Between the trimmed V and J ends, which lost 7 bases and 0 bases, there was a span of 25 bases. CDR3 DNA sequence: TGTGCCAGCACCCGAGAAACAGGGATTGGAGGAAGCTCTGGAAACACCATATATTTT. It translates to CASTRETGIGGSSGNTIYF.

The sample holds many counts of this clonotype. The rearrangement links TRBV2 to TRBJ2-3, with TRBD2 matching 14 bases. V shed 10 bases and J 0 bases; nucleotides not matched to a gene: 6. Germline-derived CDR1 and CDR2 are SNHLY and FYNNEI. The CDR3 length is 16 residues. The CDR3 region has the DNA TGTGCCACCCGGACTAGCGGGGGGCGTAGCACAGATACGCAGTATTTT. It codes for CATRTSGGRSTDTQYF. The full variable domain, rest sourced from reference TRBV2 and TRBJ2-3, is EPEVTQTPSHQVTQMGQEVILRCVPISNHLYFYWYRQILGQKVEFLVSFYNNEISEKSEIFDDQFSVERPDGSNFTLKIRSTKLEDSAMYFCATRTSGGRSTDTQYFGPGTRLTVL.

This clonotype was seen repeatedly, ten times or more. The chain recombines TRBV5-4 with TRBJ2-3, with D hard to call. V was cut by 4 bases and J by 4 bases, with 16 bases left in between. Germline V gene lookup returns CDR1 SGHNT and CDR2 YYREEE (reference sequence). The CDR3 spans 15 residues. DNA for the CDR3: TGTGCCAGCAGCCCGGTCGTCTCCCGTGCAGATACGCAGTATTTT. Residues: CASSPVVSRADTQYF.

The J gene is TRBJ2-2, the V gene TRBV24-1; unclear D gene. Germline loops: CDR1 KGHDR, CDR2 SFDVKD. The CDR3 sequence is 13 residues long. Trimming took off 4 bases at V and 4 bases at J, with 6 bases between the two ends. Here the CDR3 DNA reads TGTGCCACCAGTGAATATGGCACCGGGGAGCTGTTTTTT. It encodes CATSEYGTGELFF.

This clonotype was seen ten or more times. The rearrangement uses TRBV24-1 and TRBJ1-5; 7 nucleotides agree with TRBD1. Trimming at V came to 3 bases and at J to 1 base, leaving 2 bases not matched to a gene. Per germline, CDR1 KGHDR and CDR2 SFDVKD. The CDR3 consists of 15 residues. This chain's CDR3 is CATSDPRGSNQPQHF. The CDR3 DNA is TGTGCCACCAGTGATCCCAGGGGGAGCAATCAGCCCCAGCATTTT.

This chain links TRBV7-9 with TRBJ1-2; D gene unclear. The germline CDR1 and CDR2 sequences are SEHNR and FQNEAQ (reference sequence). V lost 1 base and J 10 bases, leaving 10 bases between the germline ends. The CDR3 spans 12 residues. CDR3 nucleotide sequence: TGTGCCAGCAGCTTAGGCCCAGGCCTCTACACCTTC. This translates into CASSLGPGLYTF.